There are a few counts of the clone carrying this T cell receptor beta chain. Antigen: not known. The data were taken from a study of somatic mutations in cytotoxic T cells in rheumatoid arthritis. Study-wide context: Among the T-cell populations stained with V beta antibodies, some were separated by flow sorting at nearly 100% purity, including V beta1+ cells whose TCRB was sequenced. Study-level findings and limits: More than 20% of CD8+ cells belonged to the largest clone in about an eighth of the 65 patients. A slight TRBV07 underrepresentation in rheumatoid arthritis patients was reported without multiple-comparison adjustment.

Both CD4+ and CD8+ cells were separated through positive magnetic bead selection, and their purity was verified using flow cytometry. The ends were cut back, 0 bases at V and 5 bases at J, with 14 bases in the middle. The CDR3 spans 15 residues. From germline, CDR1 is LGHNA and CDR2 YSLEER. TCRdb's table, derived via immunoSEQ multiplex PCR, lists solely in-frame clones and lacks some. This sample has several thousand clones, with around 75% found just once. The chain is built from TRBV4-3 and TRBJ2-7, with D hard to call. This receptor was obtained from a woman between 45 and 65 years old in good health. Sequenced sample: CD8+ T cells sorted from blood. The CDR3 region has the DNA TGCGCCAGCAGCCAAGACGACACTCTCTTAAACGAGCAGTACTTC. Residues: CASSQDDTLLNEQYF.